This note documents a single T cell receptor (beta chain) sequence. Its antigen is as yet unknown. The sample originates from a study of identical twins. Findings of the study overall: A lower insertion count was a feature of abundant cord blood beta clonotypes, with no such feature in memory repertoires. Conclusions leaned on cross-sectional statistical analysis and did not track the same donors over time.

The ends were cut back, 8 bases at V and 6 bases at J, with 11 bases in the middle. The CDR3 runs 11 residues. Germline-derived CDR1 and CDR2 are SNHLY and FYNNEI. Each CDR3 protein gets one entry after TCRdb re-called the 5' RACE reads with MiXCR. The sample consists of under 900,000 distinct CDR3 sequences, around a sixth of them appearing once. These data also featured in a second study, about T cells expressing NK-cell markers. That report adds: The CD3+CD56-NKG2C+ fraction of a handful of donors was also led by these clonotypes.

Sequenced input: PBMCs. This sequence was found in a young woman in good health. The chain has TRBV2 and TRBJ2-7; a possible D gene is TRBD1 (6 bases). The CDR3 loop reads CASSGDGEQYF. In nucleotides, the CDR3 is TGTGCCAGCTCAGGGGACGGCGAGCAGTACTTC.